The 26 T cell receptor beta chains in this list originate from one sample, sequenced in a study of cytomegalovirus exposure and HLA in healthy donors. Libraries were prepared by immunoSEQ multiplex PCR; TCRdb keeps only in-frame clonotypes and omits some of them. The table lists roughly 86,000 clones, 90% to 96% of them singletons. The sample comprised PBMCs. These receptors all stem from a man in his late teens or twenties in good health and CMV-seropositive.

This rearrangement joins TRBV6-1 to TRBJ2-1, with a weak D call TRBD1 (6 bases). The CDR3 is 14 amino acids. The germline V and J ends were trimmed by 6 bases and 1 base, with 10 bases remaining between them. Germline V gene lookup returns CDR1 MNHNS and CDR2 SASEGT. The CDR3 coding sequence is TGTGCCAGCAGGGCCGACAGGTCCTACAATGAGCAGTTCTTC. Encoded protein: CASRADRSYNEQFF.

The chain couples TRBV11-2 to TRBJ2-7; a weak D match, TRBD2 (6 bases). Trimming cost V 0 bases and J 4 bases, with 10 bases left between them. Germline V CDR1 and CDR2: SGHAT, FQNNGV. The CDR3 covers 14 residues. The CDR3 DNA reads TGTGCCAGCAGCTTAGAGGCAGGGAGGTACGAGCAGTACTTC. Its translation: CASSLEAGRYEQYF.

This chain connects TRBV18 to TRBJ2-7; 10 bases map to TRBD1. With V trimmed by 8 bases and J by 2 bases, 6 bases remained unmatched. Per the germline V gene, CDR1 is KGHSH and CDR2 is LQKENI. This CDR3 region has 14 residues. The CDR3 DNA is TGTGCCAGCCAAACCGGGACAGGGGCCTACGAGCAGTACTTC. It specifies CASQTGTGAYEQYF.

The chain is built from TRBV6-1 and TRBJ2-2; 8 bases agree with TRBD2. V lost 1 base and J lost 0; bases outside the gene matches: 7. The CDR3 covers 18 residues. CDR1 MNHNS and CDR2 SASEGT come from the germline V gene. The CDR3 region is CASSEGLAGSTNTGELFF. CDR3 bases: TGTGCCAGCAGTGAAGGGTTAGCGGGAAGCACGAACACCGGGGAGCTGTTTTTT.

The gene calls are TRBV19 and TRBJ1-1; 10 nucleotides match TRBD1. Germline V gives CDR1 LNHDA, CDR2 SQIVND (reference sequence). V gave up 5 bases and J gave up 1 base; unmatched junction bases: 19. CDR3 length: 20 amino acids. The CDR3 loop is CASSSPGDRGHWSENTEAFF. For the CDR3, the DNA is TGTGCCAGTAGTTCGCCCGGGGACAGGGGTCATTGGAGTGAGAACACTGAAGCTTTCTTT.

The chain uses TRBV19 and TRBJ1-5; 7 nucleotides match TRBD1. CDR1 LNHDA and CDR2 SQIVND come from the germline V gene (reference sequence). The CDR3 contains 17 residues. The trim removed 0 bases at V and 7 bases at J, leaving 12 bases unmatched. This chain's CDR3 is CASSIDRFEGGRQPQHF. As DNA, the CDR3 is TGTGCCAGTAGTATAGATCGATTCGAAGGGGGCAGGCAGCCCCAGCATTTT.

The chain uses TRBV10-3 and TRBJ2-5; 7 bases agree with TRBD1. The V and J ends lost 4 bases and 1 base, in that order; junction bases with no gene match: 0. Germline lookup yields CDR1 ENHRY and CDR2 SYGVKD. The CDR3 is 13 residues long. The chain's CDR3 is CAISGDSQETQYF. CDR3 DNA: TGTGCCATCAGTGGGGACAGCCAAGAGACCCAGTACTTC.

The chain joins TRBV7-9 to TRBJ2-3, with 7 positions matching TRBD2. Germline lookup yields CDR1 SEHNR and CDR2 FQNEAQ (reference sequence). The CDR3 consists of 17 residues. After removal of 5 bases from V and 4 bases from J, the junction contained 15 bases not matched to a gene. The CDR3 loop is CASSPRDGGSLSDTQYF. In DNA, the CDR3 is TGTGCCAGCAGCCCCCGGGATGGCGGGAGCCTGTCAGATACGCAGTATTTT.

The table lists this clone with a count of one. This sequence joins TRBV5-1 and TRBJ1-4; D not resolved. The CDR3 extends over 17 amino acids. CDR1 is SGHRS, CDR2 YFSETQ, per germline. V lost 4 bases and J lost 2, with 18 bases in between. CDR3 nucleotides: TGCGCCAGCAGCGTTGCCGGGTCCACGATCACTAATGAAAAACTGTTTTTT. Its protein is CASSVAGSTITNEKLFF.

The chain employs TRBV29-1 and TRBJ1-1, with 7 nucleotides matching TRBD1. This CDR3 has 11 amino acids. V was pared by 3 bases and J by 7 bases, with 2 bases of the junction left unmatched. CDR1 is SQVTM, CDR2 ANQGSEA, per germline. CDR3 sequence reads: CSVDRQGEAFF. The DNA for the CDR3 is TGCAGCGTTGATCGACAGGGTGAAGCTTTCTTT.

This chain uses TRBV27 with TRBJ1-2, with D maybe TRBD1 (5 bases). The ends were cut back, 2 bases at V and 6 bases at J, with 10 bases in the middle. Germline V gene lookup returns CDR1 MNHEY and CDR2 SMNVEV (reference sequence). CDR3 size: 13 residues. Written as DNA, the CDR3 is TGTGCCAGCAGTTTAGGGGCGGGGAATGGCTACACCTTC. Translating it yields CASSLGAGNGYTF.

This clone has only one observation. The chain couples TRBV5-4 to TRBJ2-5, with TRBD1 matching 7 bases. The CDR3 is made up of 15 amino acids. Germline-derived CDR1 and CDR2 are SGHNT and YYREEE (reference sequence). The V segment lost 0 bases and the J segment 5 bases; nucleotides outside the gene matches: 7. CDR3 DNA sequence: TGTGCCAGCAGCTTGGTGAGGGGGCCCGAGGAGACCCAGTACTTC. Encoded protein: CASSLVRGPEETQYF.

The CDR3 DNA is TGTGCCAGCAGTTCCCACCGGGACAGGGGGGAGACCCAGTACTTC. Translating it yields CASSSHRDRGETQYF. The chain employs TRBV27 and TRBJ2-5, with 11 bases lining up with TRBD1. J gave up 5 bases and V 4 bases, and 6 bases lay outside the gene matches. This CDR3 spans 15 amino acids. Germline loops: CDR1 MNHEY, CDR2 SMNVEV (reference sequence).

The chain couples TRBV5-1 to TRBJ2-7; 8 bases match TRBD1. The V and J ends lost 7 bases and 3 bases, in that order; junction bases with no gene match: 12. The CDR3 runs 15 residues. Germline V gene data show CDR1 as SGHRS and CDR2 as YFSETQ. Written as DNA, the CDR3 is TGCGCCAGCGGAATACAGGGGGAGGCTCTCTACGAGCAGTACTTC. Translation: CASGIQGEALYEQYF.

As DNA, the CDR3 is TGTGCCAGCAAAATGACAGGCGGCGCAGATACGCAGTATTTT. Translated: CASKMTGGADTQYF. The V call is TRBV6-6, the J call TRBJ2-3, with a tentative D call TRBD1 (6 bases). CDR3 length equals 14 residues. Trimming removed 7 bases at V and 4 bases at J, with 15 bases between. Germline CDR1 MNHNY, CDR2 SVGAGI (reference sequence).

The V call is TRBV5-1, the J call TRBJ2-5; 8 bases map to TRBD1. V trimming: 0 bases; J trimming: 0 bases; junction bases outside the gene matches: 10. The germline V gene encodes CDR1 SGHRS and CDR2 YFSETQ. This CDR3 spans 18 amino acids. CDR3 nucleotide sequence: TGCGCCAGCAGCTTGGGATATAGACAGGGGCACTACCAAGAGACCCAGTACTTC. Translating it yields CASSLGYRQGHYQETQYF.

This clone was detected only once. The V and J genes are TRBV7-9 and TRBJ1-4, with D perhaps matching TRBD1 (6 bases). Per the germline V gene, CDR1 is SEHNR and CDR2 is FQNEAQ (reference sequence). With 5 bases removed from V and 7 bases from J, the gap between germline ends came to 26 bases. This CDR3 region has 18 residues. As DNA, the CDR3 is TGTGCCAGCAGCCGATACTACCTGGCAGGGGTATTTTTTGAAAAACTGTTTTTT. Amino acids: CASSRYYLAGVFFEKLFF.

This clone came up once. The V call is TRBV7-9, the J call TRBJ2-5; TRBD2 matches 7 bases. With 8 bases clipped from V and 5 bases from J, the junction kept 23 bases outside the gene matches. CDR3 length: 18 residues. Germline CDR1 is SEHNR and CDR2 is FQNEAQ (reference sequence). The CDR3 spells CASGTRGEGWGGMETQYF. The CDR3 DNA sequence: TGTGCCAGCGGCACCCGGGGCGAAGGCTGGGGGGGTATGGAGACCCAGTACTTC.

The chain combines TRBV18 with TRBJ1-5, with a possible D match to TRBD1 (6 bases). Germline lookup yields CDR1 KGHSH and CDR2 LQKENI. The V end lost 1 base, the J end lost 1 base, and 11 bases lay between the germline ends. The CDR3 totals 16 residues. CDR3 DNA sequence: TGTGCCAGCTCACCACAGGGGGTCTGGAGCAATCAGCCCCAGCATTTT. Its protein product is CASSPQGVWSNQPQHF.

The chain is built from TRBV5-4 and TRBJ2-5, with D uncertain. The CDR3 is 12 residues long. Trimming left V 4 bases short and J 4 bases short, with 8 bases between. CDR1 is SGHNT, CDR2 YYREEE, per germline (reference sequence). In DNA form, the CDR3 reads TGTGCCAGCAGCCTACCAAGAGAGACCCAGTACTTC. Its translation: CASSLPRETQYF.

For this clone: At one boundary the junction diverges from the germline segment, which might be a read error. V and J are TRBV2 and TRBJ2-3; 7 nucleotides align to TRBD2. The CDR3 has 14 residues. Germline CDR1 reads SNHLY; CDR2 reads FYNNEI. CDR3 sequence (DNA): TGTGCCAGCAGTCCGACGACGGGAGGAGATACGCGGTATTTT. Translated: CASSPTTGGDTRYF.

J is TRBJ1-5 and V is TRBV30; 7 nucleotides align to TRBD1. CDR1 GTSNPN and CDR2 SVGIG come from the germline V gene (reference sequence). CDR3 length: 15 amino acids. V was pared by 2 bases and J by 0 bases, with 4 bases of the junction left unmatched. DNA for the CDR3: TGTGCCTGGAGTACAGGGGTTTTTAGCAATCAGCCCCAGCATTTT. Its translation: CAWSTGVFSNQPQHF.

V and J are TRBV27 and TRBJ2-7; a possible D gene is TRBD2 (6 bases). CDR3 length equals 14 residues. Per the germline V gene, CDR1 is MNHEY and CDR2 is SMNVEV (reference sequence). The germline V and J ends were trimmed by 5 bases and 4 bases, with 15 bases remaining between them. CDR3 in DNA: TGTGCCAGCAGTCCCACCGGGACTCTATACGAGCAGTACTTC. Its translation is CASSPTGTLYEQYF.

CDR3 amino acids: CASSANRGNYGYTF. CDR3 bases: TGTGCCAGTAGTGCCAACAGGGGAAACTATGGCTACACCTTC. The chain couples TRBV19 to TRBJ1-2; TRBD1 aligns across 7 bases. Germline CDR1 is LNHDA and CDR2 is SQIVND (reference sequence). CDR3 size: 14 residues. After removal of 5 bases from V and 2 bases from J, the junction contained 5 bases not matched to a gene.

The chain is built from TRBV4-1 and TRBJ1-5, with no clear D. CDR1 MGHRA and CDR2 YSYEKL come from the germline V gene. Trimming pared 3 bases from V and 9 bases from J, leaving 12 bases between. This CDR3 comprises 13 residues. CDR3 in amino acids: CASSQAVASPQHF. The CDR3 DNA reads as TGCGCCAGCAGCCAGGCCGTGGCATCGCCCCAGCATTTT.

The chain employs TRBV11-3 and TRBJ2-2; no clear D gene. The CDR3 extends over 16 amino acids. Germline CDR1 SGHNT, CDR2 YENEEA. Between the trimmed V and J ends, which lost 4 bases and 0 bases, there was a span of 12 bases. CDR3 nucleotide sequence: TGTGCCAGCAGCTACACGGCCCAGGCGAACACCGGGGAGCTGTTTTTT. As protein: CASSYTAQANTGELFF.